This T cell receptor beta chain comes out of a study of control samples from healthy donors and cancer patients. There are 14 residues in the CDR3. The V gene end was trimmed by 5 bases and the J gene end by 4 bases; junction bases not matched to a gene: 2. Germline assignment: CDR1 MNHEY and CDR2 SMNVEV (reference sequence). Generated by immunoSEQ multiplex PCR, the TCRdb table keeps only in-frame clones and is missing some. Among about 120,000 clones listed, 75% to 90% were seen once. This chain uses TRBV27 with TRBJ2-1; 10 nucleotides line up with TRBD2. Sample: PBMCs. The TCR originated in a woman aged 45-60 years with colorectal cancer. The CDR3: CASSRAGGYNEQFF. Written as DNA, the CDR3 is TGTGCCAGCAGTAGAGCGGGAGGGTACAATGAGCAGTTCTTC.